This section outlines one TCR beta chain sequence together with its context. The repertoire was sequenced with immunoSEQ multiplex PCR; TCRdb's copy has only in-frame clones and lacks some. The repertoire holds some 180,000 clones, 75% to 85% seen once, with over 10% in the top ten. V gave up 1 base and J gave up 3 bases; unmatched junction bases: 8. CDR3 length: 17 residues. Germline V gene lookup returns CDR1 SEHNR and CDR2 FQNEAQ (reference sequence). The entry originates in a study of blood T cell repertoires in COVID-19. Study-level information: Sample material is recorded as cDNA or gDNA derived from T cells, B-cell-depleted T cells, or PBMCs.

The rearrangement links TRBV7-9 to TRBJ2-1, with TRBD2 identical over 8 bases. This TCR derives from a human donor in a cohort sampled during active COVID-19. The specimen was peripheral blood. Written as DNA, the CDR3 is TGTGCCAGCAGCTTAGAAGGGAGCGGGGGACTCTACAATGAGCAGTTCTTC. Translated: CASSLEGSGGLYNEQFF.